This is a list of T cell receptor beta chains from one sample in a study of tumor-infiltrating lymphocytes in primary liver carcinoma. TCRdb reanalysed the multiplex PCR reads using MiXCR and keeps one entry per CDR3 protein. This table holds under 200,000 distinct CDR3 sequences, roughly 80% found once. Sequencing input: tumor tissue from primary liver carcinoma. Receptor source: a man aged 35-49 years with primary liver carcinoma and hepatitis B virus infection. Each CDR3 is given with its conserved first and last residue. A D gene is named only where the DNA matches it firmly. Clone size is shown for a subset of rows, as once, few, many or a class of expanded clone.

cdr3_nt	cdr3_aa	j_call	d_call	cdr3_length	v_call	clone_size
TGCGCCAGCAGTCAACTAAGGACAGCACGTTCTGGAAACACCATATATTTT	CASSQLRTARSGNTIYF	TRBJ1-3	.	17	TRBV4-1	once
TGTGCATCCCGTTTTGGACAACTAGCGGAGATCCATAAAGGATACGAGCAGTACTTC	CASRFGQLAEIHKGYEQYF	TRBJ2-7	TRBD2	19	TRBV30	.
TGTGCCACCAGCCAGGGTGTGGCCGGGAAGCTGTTTTTT	CATSQGVAGKLFF	TRBJ2-2	.	13	TRBV11-2	.
TGTGTCAGCAGCTCACGGAGTGCCTACGAGCATTACTTC	CVSSSRSAYEHYF	TRBJ2-7	.	13	TRBV11-2	few
TGTACCAGCAGCTCAGTAGCGGGAGGCCAAGAGACCCATTACTTC	CTSSSVAGGQETHYF	TRBJ2-5	TRBD2	15	TRBV5-5	.
TGTGCCAGCAGCCCTACCTCAATCCAGGTTACTGGGGAGGAGACCCAGTACTTC	CASSPTSIQVTGEETQYF	TRBJ2-5	.	18	TRBV11-2	once
TGTGCCAGCAGCACGGTAGCAGGAGCCTCAAACACTGTAGCTTTCTTT	CASSTVAGASNTVAFF	TRBJ1-1	.	16	TRBV14	.
TGCAGCGTTGACCCTAGCCCCGGAGCTTTCTTT	CSVDPSPGAFF	TRBJ1-1	.	11	TRBV29-1	many
TGCAGCGTTCGGGCTTGCGGGAGTTGGACAGAGACCCAGTACTTC	CSVRACGSWTETQYF	TRBJ2-5	TRBD2	15	TRBV29-1	once
TGCGCCAGCAACCAAACGTTAGGGTCTTGGGAGACCCAGTACTTC	CASNQTLGSWETQYF	TRBJ2-5	.	15	TRBV4-3	.
TGCAGCGTGGAAGGGACTAGCGGGACCGTTAGGGAGCAGTACTTC	CSVEGTSGTVREQYF	TRBJ2-7	TRBD2	15	TRBV29-1	once
TGTGTCAGCAGTGCTGTAGCGGGATGGGTAAAGAATGAGCAGTTCTTC	CVSSAVAGWVKNEQFF	TRBJ2-1	TRBD2	16	TRBV14	.
TGCATCGTTGGGACTAGCGCGGCGTACACTGGGGAGCTGTTTTTT	CIVGTSAAYTGELFF	TRBJ2-2	TRBD2	15	TRBV29-1	.
TGTGCCACCAGTGCATCAAAGGTGCGGATACAAGAAACCCAGTACTTC	CATSASKVRIQETQYF	TRBJ2-5	.	16	TRBV24-1	.
TGTGCCAACAAAAAGGGGGGGAGGAGGAGAGAGACCCAGTACTTC	CANKKGGRRRETQYF	TRBJ2-5	.	15	TRBV28	.
TGCAGCGTTGGGAGTAGCGGGAGCTACAATGAGCAGTTATTC	CSVGSSGSYNEQLF	TRBJ2-1	TRBD2	14	TRBV29-1	once
TGTACCAGCACTAGACGTCGGGGGCCGGCTGAAGCTTTCTTT	CTSTRRRGPAEAFF	TRBJ1-1	.	14	TRBV12-3/TRBV12-4	.
TGCGCCAGCAGCCTATTGAAGGGGGCGAGCGAGCAGCAGTTC	CASSLLKGASEQQF	TRBJ2-7	TRBD1	14	TRBV5-1	.
TGTGCCAGCGACAGGGGGTCATCCATAAACATTCAGTACTTC	CASDRGSSINIQYF	TRBJ2-4	TRBD1	14	TRBV6-1	.
TGTGCCAGCAGTAAAACACTACATGTGAACACCGGGAAGCTGTCTTTT	CASSKTLHVNTGKLSF	TRBJ2-2	.	16	TRBV6-1	.
TGTGCCACCGGTTTTTCAGGGGCCGCTGAAACTTTCTTT	CATGFSGAAETFF	TRBJ1-1	.	13	TRBV12-3/TRBV12-4	.
TGCGTCAGCAGAAGGACAGGGGCAGATACGCAGTATTTT	CVSRRTGADTQYF	TRBJ2-3	TRBD1	13	TRBV5-1	.